The 32 T cell receptor beta chains given below trace back to one sample, sequenced in a study of T cell responses to AZD1222 COVID-19 vaccine (dated by TCRdb to about 2021). Library prep was done by the immunoSEQ multiplex PCR assay. TCRdb took this table from immuneACCESS and kept in-frame rearrangements with V and J called. Such tables lack part of the clones; where checked against another copy, unresolved V genes explain under half of the gap, and the rest is unexplained. This sample holds 75,000 to 100,000 clones; around nine tenths were observed only once. The ten largest clonotypes hold about 2.8% of the sample. The time point label, as the study defines it: baseline before first vaccination. This specimen consisted of peripheral blood, obtained on day 0 of AZD1222 vaccination. All receptors derive from an adult in good health.

This chain joins TRBV18 and TRBJ2-3; 9 positions agree with TRBD1. Unmatched junction bases numbered 4, after V lost 3 bases and J lost 3 bases. The CDR3 covers 15 residues. Germline loops: CDR1 KGHSH, CDR2 LQKENI. The CDR3 protein is CASSPGTGRTDTQYF. The CDR3 DNA reads TGTGCCAGCTCACCCGGGACAGGGAGGACAGATACGCAGTATTTT.

The chain uses TRBV11-2 and TRBJ1-3; perhaps TRBD1 as D (6 bases). CDR3 length equals 19 residues. Germline CDR1 and CDR2: SGHAT and FQNNGV. V was trimmed by 5 bases and J by 1 base, leaving 24 bases between them. The DNA of the CDR3 is TGTGCCAGCAGCCCCCTGAAGTCGGGGGCGATGTTTTCTGGAAACACCATATATTTT. This translates into CASSPLKSGAMFSGNTIYF.

The rearrangement links TRBV6-1 to TRBJ2-7, with 8 bases lining up with TRBD1. This CDR3 is built from 15 residues. V trimming: 2 bases; J trimming: 4 bases; junction bases outside the gene matches: 7. In germline, CDR1 is MNHNS, CDR2 SASEGT. The CDR3 here is CASSEIKGQGYEQYF. Written as DNA, the CDR3 is TGTGCCAGCAGTGAAATTAAAGGACAGGGATACGAGCAGTACTTC.

CDR3 amino acids: CASSVGLRWTEAFF. CDR3 DNA sequence: TGTGCCAGCAGCGTAGGCCTGCGGTGGACTGAAGCTTTCTTT. This chain links TRBV9 with TRBJ1-1; D not certain. CDR1 and CDR2 (germline): SGDLS, YYNGEE. V gave up 0 bases and J gave up 5 bases, with 11 bases separating them. CDR3 length equals 14 residues. Filled out from reference TRBV9 and TRBJ1-1, the complete variable domain reads DSGVTQTPKHLITATGQRVTLRCSPRSGDLSVYWYQQSLDQGLQFLIQYYNGEERAKGNILERFSAQQFPDLHSELNLSSLELGDSALYFCASSVGLRWTEAFFGQGTRLTVV.

The rearrangement joins TRBV14 to TRBJ2-2; possibly TRBD2 for D (6 bases). V gave up 1 base and J gave up 2 bases, with 11 bases separating them. Germline CDR1 SGHDN, CDR2 FVKESK. This CDR3 is 16 amino acids long. The CDR3 sequence is CASSQAGRLNTGELFF. The CDR3 DNA sequence: TGTGCCAGCAGCCAAGCCGGGAGACTAAACACCGGGGAGCTGTTTTTT.

A single count supports this clone. V is TRBV20-1 and J is TRBJ2-2, with D unresolved. In germline, CDR1 is DFQATT, CDR2 SNEGSKA (reference sequence). This CDR3 region has 11 residues. The V end was cut by 6 bases, the J end by 8 bases, with 10 bases between. The CDR3 loop is CSALVLGELFF. The CDR3 bases are TGCAGTGCCCTGGTACTGGGGGAGCTGTTTTTT.

CDR3 DNA sequence: TGTGCCAGCAGTTTCGGTCTCCGCACAGATACGCAGTATTTT. It translates to CASSFGLRTDTQYF. The chain joins TRBV27 to TRBJ2-3; D call uncertain. In germline, CDR1 is MNHEY, CDR2 SMNVEV (reference sequence). V lost 3 bases and J 1 base, leaving 8 bases between the germline ends. The CDR3 totals 14 residues.

This chain links TRBV7-9 with TRBJ2-3; TRBD2 agrees at 11 bases. The V gene end was trimmed by 5 bases and the J gene end by 10 bases; junction bases not matched to a gene: 14. The CDR3 loop spans 16 amino acids. Looked up from germline, CDR1 is SEHNR and CDR2 is FQNEAQ (reference sequence). CDR3 bases: TGTGCCAGCAGCCCTACAGGACTAGCGGGCGCCCGGTCGCAGTATTTT. It encodes CASSPTGLAGARSQYF.

The rearrangement joins TRBV3-1 (or the pseudogene TRBV3-2) to TRBJ1-2; D unresolved. Germline-derived CDR1 and CDR2 are LGHDT and YNNKEL (reference sequence). CDR3 length: 15 amino acids. V lost 4 bases and J 1 base, leaving 13 bases between the germline ends. The CDR3 nucleotides read TGTGCCAGCAGCCCCCCCCCGACGGTTAACTATGGCTACACCTTC. Translated, it gives CASSPPPTVNYGYTF.

The chain couples TRBV7-8 to TRBJ1-5; D gene uncertain. The CDR3 length is 19 residues. Germline CDR1 and CDR2: SGHVS and FQNEAQ. V lost 4 bases and J lost 0, with 22 bases in between. The CDR3 reads CASSSASSVGHYSNQPQHF. CDR3 nucleotide sequence: TGTGCCAGCAGCTCGGCCAGCAGTGTTGGCCATTATAGCAATCAGCCCCAGCATTTT.

The V gene is TRBV28, the J gene TRBJ2-7; 7 bases are shared with TRBD2. Unmatched junction bases numbered 10, after V lost 8 bases and J lost 3 bases. CDR1 and CDR2 (germline): MDHEN, SYDVKM. This CDR3 comprises 14 residues. CDR3: CASCRSGTNYEQYF. CDR3 nucleotides: TGTGCCAGCTGCCGCTCCGGGACTAACTACGAGCAGTACTTC.

V gene TRBV28 combines with J gene TRBJ1-5; 7 bases are shared with TRBD1. The germline gives CDR1 MDHEN, CDR2 SYDVKM. The CDR3 consists of 15 residues. V lost 5 bases, J lost 4 bases, and 8 bases stayed unmatched. The CDR3 loop is CASSATRTGNQPQHF. CDR3 coding DNA: TGTGCCAGCAGTGCTACTCGGACAGGTAATCAGCCCCAGCATTTT.

J is TRBJ2-7 and V is TRBV28; D may be TRBD1 (6 bases). Per germline, CDR1 MDHEN and CDR2 SYDVKM. This CDR3 comprises 12 residues. Trimming stripped 4 bases from V and 6 bases from J, with 10 bases between. The CDR3 reads CASSSGQSEQYF. The CDR3 coding sequence is TGTGCCAGCAGTTCAGGACAGAGCGAGCAGTACTTC.

J is TRBJ1-2 and V is TRBV5-6, with D hard to call. This CDR3 spans 16 amino acids. V lost 4 bases and J 7 bases, leaving 23 bases between the germline ends. Germline V gene data show CDR1 as SGHDT and CDR2 as YYEEEE. In DNA, the CDR3 is TGTGCCAGCAGCCCCCCGGCGGGATTTGAGGGCGGTGGCTACACCTTC. It codes for CASSPPAGFEGGGYTF.

This chain uses TRBV28 with TRBJ1-2; D perhaps matches TRBD1 (6 bases). This CDR3 contains 15 residues. Germline loops: CDR1 MDHEN, CDR2 SYDVKM. V was clipped by 7 bases and J by 0 bases, with 15 bases between them. This chain's CDR3 is CASTLGGVSNYGYTF. In DNA form, the CDR3 reads TGTGCCAGCACCCTGGGGGGCGTTTCTAACTATGGCTACACCTTC.

Note on this clone: An end of the junction does not agree with germline; a read error may underlie this. The J gene is TRBJ1-2, the V gene TRBV5-1, with 9 bases fitting TRBD1. The germline gives CDR1 SGHRS, CDR2 YFSETQ. The CDR3 is 13 residues long. Here the CDR3 reads CASRLDRGYGYTF. In DNA, the CDR3 is TGCGCCAGCAGATTGGACAGGGGCTATGGCTACACCTTC.

V and J are TRBV2 and TRBJ1-5, with TRBD1 matching over 7 bases. Germline V CDR1 and CDR2: SNHLY, FYNNEI. The J segment lost 4 bases and the V segment lost 8 bases, leaving 8 bases of the junction unmatched. The CDR3 runs to 14 residues. DNA of the CDR3: TGTGCCAGCGCCGAACAGGGGCGGAATCAGCCCCAGCATTTT. As protein: CASAEQGRNQPQHF.

This sequence joins TRBV27 and TRBJ1-6; D remains unclear. With 5 bases removed from V and 7 bases from J, the gap between germline ends came to 9 bases. The CDR3 contains 13 residues. Germline CDR1 is MNHEY and CDR2 is SMNVEV (reference sequence). CDR3 sequence reads: CASSMRENSPLHF. The CDR3 DNA reads as TGTGCCAGCAGTATGAGGGAAAATTCACCCCTCCACTTT.

This rearrangement joins TRBV15 to TRBJ1-5; D gene unclear. Germline V gene data show CDR1 as LNHNV and CDR2 as YYDKDF (reference sequence). The CDR3 contains 14 residues. Deletions cut 6 bases from V and 0 bases from J, with 9 bases between. The CDR3 reads CATRGLASNQPQHF. Here the CDR3 DNA reads TGTGCCACCAGAGGCCTCGCTAGCAATCAGCCCCAGCATTTT.

V usage is TRBV7-6 and J usage is TRBJ1-5; D is ambiguous. The CDR3 has 12 amino acids. Per germline, CDR1 SGHVS and CDR2 FNYEAQ. V lost 1 base and J 6 bases, leaving 4 bases between the germline ends. The CDR3 loop reads CASSLDGQPQHF. CDR3 nucleotides: TGTGCCAGCAGCTTAGATGGTCAGCCCCAGCATTTT.

The chain has TRBV3-1 (or the pseudogene TRBV3-2) and TRBJ1-1, with D possibly TRBD1 on 6 matching bases. CDR1 and CDR2 from the germline V gene are LGHDT and YNNKEL (reference sequence). V lost 1 base to trimming and J lost 3 bases, with 12 bases between them. The CDR3 contains 15 residues. CDR3: CASSQGGAGDTEAFF. The CDR3 region has the DNA TGTGCCAGCAGCCAAGGAGGGGCAGGGGACACTGAAGCTTTCTTT.

The genes are TRBV11-2 and TRBJ1-3; TRBD1 matches at 10 bases. CDR1 is SGHAT, CDR2 FQNNGV, per germline. V lost 4 bases and J lost 3; bases outside the gene matches: 6. CDR3 length equals 16 residues. CDR3 sequence: CASSSQTGGFGNTIYF. The CDR3 nucleotides are TGTGCCAGCAGCTCGCAGACAGGGGGCTTTGGAAACACCATATATTTT.

This clone is labeled medium-sized. The chain uses TRBV5-1 and TRBJ2-3; D unresolved. The CDR3 covers 16 residues. The germline V gene encodes CDR1 SGHRS and CDR2 YFSETQ. Trimming removed 5 bases at V and 1 base at J, with 17 bases between. The CDR3 region has the DNA TGCGCCAGCAGGTCCGGGTTGGGCAGTGGCACAGATACGCAGTATTTT. Its protein is CASRSGLGSGTDTQYF.

The rearrangement links TRBV9 to TRBJ2-1; 9 nucleotides match TRBD2. Germline assignment: CDR1 SGDLS and CDR2 YYNGEE. The CDR3 sequence is 15 residues long. The V segment lost 3 bases and the J segment 4 bases; nucleotides outside the gene matches: 5. The CDR3 protein is CASSASGGPYNEQFF. The DNA for the CDR3 is TGTGCCAGCAGCGCAAGCGGGGGGCCTTACAATGAGCAGTTCTTC.

This clone was seen only once. The V and J genes are TRBV30 and TRBJ2-2, with D perhaps TRBD2 (5 bases). The CDR3 runs 14 residues. Per germline, CDR1 GTSNPN and CDR2 SVGIG (reference sequence). V was clipped by 5 bases and J by 2 bases, with 12 bases between them. This CDR3 is CAWSGSYNTGELFF. CDR3 nucleotide sequence: TGTGCCTGGTCGGGAAGCTACAACACCGGGGAGCTGTTTTTT.

The V call is TRBV28, the J call TRBJ1-1; D unclear. Germline V gene lookup returns CDR1 MDHEN and CDR2 SYDVKM. V lost 6 bases and J 2 bases, leaving 10 bases between the germline ends. CDR3 length: 13 residues. The CDR3, as DNA: TGTGCCAGCAGGCCCGTCCGTAACACTGAAGCTTTCTTT. Its protein is CASRPVRNTEAFF.

CDR3 in DNA: TGCGCCAGCAGCTTCGCGCGGGAGACCCAGTACTTC. Protein: CASSFARETQYF. V gene TRBV5-1 combines with J gene TRBJ2-5; the D is unclear. Germline lookup yields CDR1 SGHRS and CDR2 YFSETQ. The CDR3 runs to 12 residues. V was shortened by 2 bases and J by 5 bases, with 7 bases between the two germline ends.

This clone was counted once. This chain connects TRBV6-1 to TRBJ1-5; 8 bases are shared with TRBD1. The CDR3 consists of 16 residues. With V trimmed by 0 bases and J by 7 bases, 8 bases remained unmatched. The germline CDR1 and CDR2 sequences are MNHNS and SASEGT. The CDR3 here is CASSEAPGQGGQPQHF. As DNA, the CDR3 is TGTGCCAGCAGTGAAGCCCCAGGACAGGGTGGACAGCCCCAGCATTTT.

The chain is built from TRBV5-1 and TRBJ2-2, with TRBD2 matching over 7 bases. Germline V gene data show CDR1 as SGHRS and CDR2 as YFSETQ. The CDR3 runs 15 residues. Trimming cost V 3 bases and J 4 bases; bases outside gene matches: 6. The CDR3, as DNA: TGCGCCAGCAGCTCCGGACCGGGGGGCACCGGGGAGCTGTTTTTT. It is translated as CASSSGPGGTGELFF.

The chain uses TRBV30 and TRBJ2-2; 7 bases match TRBD1. J lost 9 bases, V lost 0 bases, and 4 bases had no gene match. Germline-derived CDR1 and CDR2 are GTSNPN and SVGIG (reference sequence). The CDR3 is made up of 13 amino acids. Here the CDR3 DNA reads TGTGCCTGGAGTGTAGACAGGGCTAGGGAGCTGTTTTTT. It translates to CAWSVDRARELFF.

The genes are TRBV2 and TRBJ2-2; D remains ambiguous. Trimming took off 5 bases at V and 4 bases at J, with 17 bases between the two ends. Germline lookup yields CDR1 SNHLY and CDR2 FYNNEI. The CDR3 covers 16 residues. CDR3 region: CASSPLGYSSTGELFF. DNA for the CDR3: TGTGCCAGCAGTCCATTGGGGTATTCTAGCACCGGGGAGCTGTTTTTT.

This chain links TRBV6-5 with TRBJ2-7; D unresolved. V lost 5 bases to trimming and J lost 5 bases, with 16 bases between them. Germline loops: CDR1 MNHEY, CDR2 SVGAGI. The CDR3 covers 14 residues. CDR3 bases: TGTGCCAGCAGTCACCCACTCGAAGCTAACGAGCAGTACTTC. Its protein is CASSHPLEANEQYF.